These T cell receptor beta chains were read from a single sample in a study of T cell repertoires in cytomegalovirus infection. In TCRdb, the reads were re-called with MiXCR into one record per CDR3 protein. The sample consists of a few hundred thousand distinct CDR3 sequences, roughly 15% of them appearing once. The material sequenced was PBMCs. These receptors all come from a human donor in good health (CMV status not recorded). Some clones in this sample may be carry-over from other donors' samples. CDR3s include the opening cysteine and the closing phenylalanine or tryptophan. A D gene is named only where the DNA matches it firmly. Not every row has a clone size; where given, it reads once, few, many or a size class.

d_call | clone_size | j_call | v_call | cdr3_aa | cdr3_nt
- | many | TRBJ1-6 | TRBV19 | CASGTTTGSSYNSPLHF | TGTGCCAGTGGCACTACTACGGGGAGCTCCTATAATTCACCCCTCCACTTT
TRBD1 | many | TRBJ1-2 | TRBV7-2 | CASSFKGDRVMGYTF | TGTGCCAGCAGCTTCAAGGGAGACAGGGTGATGGGCTACACCTTC
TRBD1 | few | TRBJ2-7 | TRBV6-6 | CASRKTGGNEQYF | TGTGCCAGCAGGAAGACAGGGGGAAACGAGCAGTACTTC
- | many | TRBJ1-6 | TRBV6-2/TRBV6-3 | CASSYMGDSPLHF | TGTGCCAGCAGTTACATGGGAGATTCACCCCTCCACTTT
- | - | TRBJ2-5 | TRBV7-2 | CASSYHRDGRRETQYF | TGTGCCAGCAGCTACCACAGGGATGGAAGGCGGGAGACCCAGTACTTC
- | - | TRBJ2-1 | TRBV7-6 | CASSLDILGTNEQFF | TGTGCCAGCAGCTTAGATATTCTGGGAACCAATGAGCAGTTCTTC
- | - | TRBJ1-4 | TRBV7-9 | CASSLSGTGDEKLFF | TGTGCCAGCAGCTTATCGGGAACGGGGGACGAAAAACTGTTTTTT
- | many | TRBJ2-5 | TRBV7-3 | CASSQGHQETQYF | TGTGCCAGCAGCCAGGGACACCAAGAGACCCAGTACTTC
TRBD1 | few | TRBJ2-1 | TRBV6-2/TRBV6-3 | CASSWARGLESEQFF | TGTGCCAGCAGTTGGGCCAGGGGGCTAGAAAGTGAGCAGTTCTTC
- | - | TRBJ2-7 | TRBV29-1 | CSVAGQNSYEQYF | TGCAGCGTTGCTGGTCAAAACTCCTACGAGCAGTACTTC
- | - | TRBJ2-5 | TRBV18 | CASSFSDQETQYF | TGTGCCAGCTCATTTAGCGACCAAGAGACCCAGTACTTC
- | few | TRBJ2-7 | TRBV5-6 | CASSSRDKPYEQYF | TGTGCCAGCAGCTCCCGGGACAAACCCTACGAGCAGTACTTC
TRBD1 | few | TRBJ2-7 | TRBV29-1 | CSVGGKGQFYEQYF | TGCAGCGTCGGTGGGAAGGGACAGTTCTACGAGCAGTACTTC
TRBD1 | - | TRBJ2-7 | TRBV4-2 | CASSQNRDRVYEQYF | TGTGCCAGCAGCCAGAACCGGGACAGGGTCTACGAGCAGTACTTC
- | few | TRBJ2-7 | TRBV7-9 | CASSSDAGHEQYF | TGTGCCAGCAGCTCCGATGCGGGCCACGAGCAGTACTTC
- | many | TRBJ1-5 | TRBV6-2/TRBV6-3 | CASSYSSTGNQPQHF | TGTGCCAGCAGTTACTCGAGTACAGGGAATCAGCCCCAGCATTTT
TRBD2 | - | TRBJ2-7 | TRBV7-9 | CASSLALAGNEQYF | TGTGCCAGCAGCTTAGCGCTAGCGGGAAACGAGCAGTACTTC
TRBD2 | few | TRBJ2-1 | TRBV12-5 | CASGPSGSSYNEQFF | TGTGCTAGTGGCCCTAGCGGGAGCTCCTACAATGAGCAGTTCTTC
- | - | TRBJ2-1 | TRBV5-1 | CASSSIGREYNEQFF | TGCGCCAGCAGCTCGATTGGTCGCGAGTACAATGAGCAGTTCTTC
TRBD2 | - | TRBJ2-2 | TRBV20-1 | CSARETSGSRAGELFF | TGCAGTGCTAGAGAGACTAGCGGGAGTAGGGCCGGGGAGCTGTTTTTT
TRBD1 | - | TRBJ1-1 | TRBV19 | CASTWTGSTEAFF | TGTGCCAGTACCTGGACAGGGTCCACTGAAGCTTTCTTT
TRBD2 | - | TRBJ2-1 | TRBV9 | CASSAPLAEPYNEQFF | TGTGCCAGCAGCGCCCCTCTAGCGGAGCCCTACAATGAGCAGTTCTTC
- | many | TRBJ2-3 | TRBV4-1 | CASSPAGARADTQYF | TGCGCCAGCAGCCCCGCGGGGGCACGCGCAGATACGCAGTATTTT
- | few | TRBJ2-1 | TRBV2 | CASRLDLYNEQFF | TGTGCCAGCCGACTAGATCTCTACAATGAGCAGTTCTTC
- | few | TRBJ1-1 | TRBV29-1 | CSVEQRTEDTEAFF | TGCAGCGTTGAACAAAGGACAGAGGACACTGAAGCTTTCTTT